This T cell receptor (beta chain) was recovered during a study of cytomegalovirus exposure and HLA in healthy donors. The PCR used 60 Vbeta and 13 Jbeta primers. The data were produced by immunoSEQ multiplex PCR, yet TCRdb's version contains in-frame clones alone and is incomplete. The sample carries 150,000 to 200,000 clones, over 70% recorded once. As regards this clone: What it recognizes is unknown.

The V gene's germline CDR1 is KGHSH and CDR2 LQKENI. The CDR3 extends over 13 amino acids. V gave up 4 bases and J gave up 5 bases, with 8 bases separating them. General study points: Researchers reported in a later analysis that common viral pathogens appeared linked to several top clusters.

The receptor was derived from a woman in her forties in good health and CMV-seropositive. The chain couples TRBV18 to TRBJ1-4; D call uncertain. The sample was PBMCs. The CDR3 nucleotides are TGTGCCAGCTCACACCTACGAAATGAAAAACTGTTTTTT. Translation: CASSHLRNEKLFF.